This T cell receptor beta chain was identified in a study of cytomegalovirus exposure and HLA in healthy donors. On the study more broadly: In a later analysis, the 130 or so validation repertoires were reported to have used the same platform as the 600 to 800 first-cohort repertoires.

Repertoires were generated with immunoSEQ multiplex PCR, while TCRdb's copy carries only in-frame clones and drops some. The table includes around 230,000 clones, roughly 86% detected once. Germline CDR1 is MNHEY and CDR2 is SMNVEV (reference sequence). The CDR3 totals 15 residues. V was clipped by 5 bases and J by 3 bases; unmatched bases: 7. General observations from the study: As was reported, the classifier diagnosed cytomegalovirus status with high specificity and sensitivity. Usually a TCR sequence was rare, but some public TCRs were found in many donors.

With regard to this clone: Antigen unknown.

The clonotype was recovered from a young woman in good health and CMV-seropositive. V gene TRBV27 combines with J gene TRBJ2-7; TRBD1 agrees at 10 bases. Sequencing input: PBMCs. CDR3 residues: CASSITGTGDYEQYF. CDR3 nucleotides: TGTGCCAGCAGTATTACCGGGACAGGGGACTACGAGCAGTACTTC.